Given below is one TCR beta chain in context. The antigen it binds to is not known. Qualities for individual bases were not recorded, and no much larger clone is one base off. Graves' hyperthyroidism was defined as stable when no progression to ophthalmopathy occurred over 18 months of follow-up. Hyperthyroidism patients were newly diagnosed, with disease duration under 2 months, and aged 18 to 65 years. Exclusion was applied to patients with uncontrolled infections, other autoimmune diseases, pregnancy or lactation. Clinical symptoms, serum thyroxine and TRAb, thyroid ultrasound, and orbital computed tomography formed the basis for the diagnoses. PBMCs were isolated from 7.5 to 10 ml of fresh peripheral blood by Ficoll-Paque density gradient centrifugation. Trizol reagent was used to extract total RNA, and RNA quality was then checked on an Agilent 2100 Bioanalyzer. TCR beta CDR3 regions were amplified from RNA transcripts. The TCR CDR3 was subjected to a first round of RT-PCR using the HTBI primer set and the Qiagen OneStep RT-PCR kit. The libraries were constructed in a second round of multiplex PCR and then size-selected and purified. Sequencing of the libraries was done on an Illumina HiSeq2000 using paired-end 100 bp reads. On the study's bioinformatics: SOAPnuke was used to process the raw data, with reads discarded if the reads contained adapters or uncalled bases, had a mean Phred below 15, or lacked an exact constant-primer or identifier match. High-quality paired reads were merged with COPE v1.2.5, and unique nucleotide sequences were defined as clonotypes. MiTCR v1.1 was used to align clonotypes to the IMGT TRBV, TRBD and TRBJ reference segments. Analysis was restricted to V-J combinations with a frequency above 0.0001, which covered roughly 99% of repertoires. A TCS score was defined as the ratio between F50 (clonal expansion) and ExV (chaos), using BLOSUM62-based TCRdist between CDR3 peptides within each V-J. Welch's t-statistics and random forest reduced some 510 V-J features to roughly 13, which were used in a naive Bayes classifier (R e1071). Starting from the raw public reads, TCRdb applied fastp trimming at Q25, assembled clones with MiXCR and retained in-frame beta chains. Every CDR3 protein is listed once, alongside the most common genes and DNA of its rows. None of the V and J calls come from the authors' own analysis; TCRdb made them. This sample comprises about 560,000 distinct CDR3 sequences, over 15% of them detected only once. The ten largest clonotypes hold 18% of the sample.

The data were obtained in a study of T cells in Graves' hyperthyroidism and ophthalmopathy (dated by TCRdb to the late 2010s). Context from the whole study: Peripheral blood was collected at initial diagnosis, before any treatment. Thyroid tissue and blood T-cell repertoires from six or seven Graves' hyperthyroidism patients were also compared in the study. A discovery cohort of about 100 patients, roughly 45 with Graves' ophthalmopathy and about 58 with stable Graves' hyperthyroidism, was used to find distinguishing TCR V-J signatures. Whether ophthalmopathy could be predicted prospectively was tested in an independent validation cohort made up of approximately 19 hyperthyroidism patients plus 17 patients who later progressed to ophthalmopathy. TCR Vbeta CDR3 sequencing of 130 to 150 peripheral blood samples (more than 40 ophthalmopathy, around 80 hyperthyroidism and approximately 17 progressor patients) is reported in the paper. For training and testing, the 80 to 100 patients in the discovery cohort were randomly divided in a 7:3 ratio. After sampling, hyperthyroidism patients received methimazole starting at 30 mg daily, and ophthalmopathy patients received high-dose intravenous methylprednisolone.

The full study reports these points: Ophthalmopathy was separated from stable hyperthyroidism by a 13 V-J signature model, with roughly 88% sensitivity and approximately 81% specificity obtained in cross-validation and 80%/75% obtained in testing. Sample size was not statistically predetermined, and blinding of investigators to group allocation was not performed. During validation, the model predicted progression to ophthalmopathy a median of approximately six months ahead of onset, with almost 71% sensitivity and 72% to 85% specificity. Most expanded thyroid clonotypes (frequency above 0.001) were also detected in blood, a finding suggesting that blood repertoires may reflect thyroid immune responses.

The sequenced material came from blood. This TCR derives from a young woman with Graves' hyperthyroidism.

CDR3 reads: CAWSPRGRAQAFF. The bases read TGTGCCTGGAGTCCCCGGGGTAGGGCACAAGCTTTCTTT. The sequence joins TRBV30 to TRBJ1-1, with no D gene named confidently. From the cysteine through the phenylalanine, the CDR3 covers 13 amino acids. Only the CDR3 region is kept as DNA, spanning 39 bases read in frame from base 1. The V end loses 2 bases and the J end loses 9 bases, and a stretch of 16 bases separates them. CDR1 and CDR2 are drawn from the germline V gene (reference sequence): GTSNPN, SVGIG.